This T cell receptor (beta chain) was sequenced during a study of blood T cell repertoires in COVID-19. As for the study in general: There were acute and convalescent COVID-19 samples, and they came from the United States, Italy and Spain.

Original methodology: Nucleated cell number was recorded as an estimate derived from reference gene primer amplification. Here immunoSEQ multiplex PCR was the method, and the copy in TCRdb shows in-frame clones only, minus some. V, J and clone size are those of that table, while D and trimming were read from the DNA. The table has about 69,000 clones, around 84% seen once. This TCR was recovered from a woman of 80 years or more with acute or convalescent COVID-19. Sequenced sample: peripheral blood.

The CDR3 bases are TGTGCCAGCAGCTTAGCGGCGGGCGGTGGGGCCAACGTCCTGACTTTC. It translates to CASSLAAGGGANVLTF. V is TRBV7-2 and J is TRBJ2-6, with a possible D match to TRBD2 (5 bases). Germline V lookup: CDR1 SGHTA, CDR2 FQGNSA. This CDR3 spans 16 amino acids. V lost 0 bases, J lost 3 bases, and 9 bases lay in between. The full variable domain, rest sourced from reference TRBV7-2 and TRBJ2-6, is GAGVSQSPSNKVTEKGKDVELRCDPISGHTALYWYRQSLGQGLEFLIYFQGNSAPDKSGLPSDRFSAERTGGSVSTLTIQRTQQEDSAVYLCASSLAAGGGANVLTFGAGSRLTVL.